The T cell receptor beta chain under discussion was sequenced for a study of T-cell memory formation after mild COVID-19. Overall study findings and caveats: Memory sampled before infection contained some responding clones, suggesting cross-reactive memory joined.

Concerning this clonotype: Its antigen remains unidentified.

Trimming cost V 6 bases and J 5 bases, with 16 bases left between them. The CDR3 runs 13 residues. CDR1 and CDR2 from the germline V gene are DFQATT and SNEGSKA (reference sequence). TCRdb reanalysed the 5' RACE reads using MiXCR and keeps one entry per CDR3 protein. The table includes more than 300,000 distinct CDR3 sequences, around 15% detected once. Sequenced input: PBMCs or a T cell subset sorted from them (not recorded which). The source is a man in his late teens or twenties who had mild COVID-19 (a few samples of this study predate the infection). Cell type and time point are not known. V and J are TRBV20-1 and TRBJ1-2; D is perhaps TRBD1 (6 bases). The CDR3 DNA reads TGCAGTGCCGGAGGGGGACGTGGGTATGGCTACACCTTC. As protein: CSAGGGRGYGYTF.